Shown below are 20 T cell receptor beta chains from a single sample sequenced in a study of T cell responses to AZD1222 COVID-19 vaccine. TCRdb's table, derived via immunoSEQ multiplex PCR, lists solely in-frame clones and lacks some. Here the sample spans about 140,000 clones, approximately 84% being singletons. Sequencing used peripheral blood, obtained on day 0 of AZD1222 vaccination. The receptors were sampled from an adult in good health.

V is TRBV3-1 (or the pseudogene TRBV3-2) and J is TRBJ1-1; D is unclear. V was cut by 1 base and J by 2 bases, with 5 bases left in between. CDR1 and CDR2 from the germline V gene are LGHDT and YNNKEL (reference sequence). This CDR3 region has 13 residues. DNA for the CDR3: TGTGCCAGCAGCCAAGGAAGAAACACTGAAGCTTTCTTT. This translates into CASSQGRNTEAFF.

In this sample, this clone turned up once. The chain employs TRBV27 and TRBJ1-1, with 7 bases identical to TRBD1. Germline V lookup: CDR1 MNHEY, CDR2 SMNVEV (reference sequence). CDR3 length: 13 residues. Losses at the gene ends were 6 bases for V and 4 bases for J; bases not matched to a gene: 5. CDR3 bases: TGTGCCAGCAGAGGGACAGTTCCCACTGAAGCTTTCTTT. The encoded protein is CASRGTVPTEAFF.

This clone was detected ten times or more. The rearrangement uses TRBV19 and TRBJ1-1; D is unresolved. Trimming stripped 2 bases from V and 7 bases from J, with 5 bases between. The CDR3 is made up of 11 amino acids. CDR1 is LNHDA and CDR2 is SQIVND in the germline V gene (reference sequence). The CDR3 sequence is CASSIRVEAFF. CDR3 nucleotides: TGTGCCAGTAGTATACGAGTTGAAGCTTTCTTT.

This chain connects TRBV7-8 to TRBJ1-5; maybe TRBD1 (6 bases). CDR1 is SGHVS, CDR2 FQNEAQ, per germline. The CDR3 is 14 amino acids. Trimming left V 5 bases short and J 8 bases short, with 16 bases between. CDR3 DNA sequence: TGTGCCAGCAGCCAAGAGGGGGGTAGCAAGCCCCAGCATTTT. Its protein product is CASSQEGGSKPQHF.

The rearrangement links TRBV30 to TRBJ1-1; D remains unclear. The CDR3 consists of 11 residues. CDR1 GTSNPN and CDR2 SVGIG come from the germline V gene (reference sequence). Trimming took 5 bases from V and 3 from J, leaving 7 bases between them. CDR3 sequence (DNA): TGTGCCTGGGGAGGCGACACTGAAGCTTTCTTT. Translation gives CAWGGDTEAFF.

The chain recombines TRBV28 with TRBJ1-2; D is undetermined. The CDR3 covers 13 residues. Germline loops: CDR1 MDHEN, CDR2 SYDVKM. CDR3 loop: CTTEVAESYGYTF. In DNA form, the CDR3 reads TGTACCACAGAAGTAGCGGAGTCCTATGGCTACACCTTC.

This clone was seen once. This chain links TRBV6-4 with TRBJ2-2; TRBD2 matches at 8 bases. V shed 3 bases, J shed 3 bases, and the junction held 0 bases outside the gene matches. CDR1 and CDR2 from the germline V gene are MRHNA and SNTAGT. The CDR3 spans 14 residues. In nucleotides, the CDR3 is TGTGCCAGCAGTGAGCGGGGGGACACCGGGGAGCTGTTTTTT. Its translation: CASSERGDTGELFF.

This chain connects TRBV18 to TRBJ1-4; D unclear. This CDR3 is 15 amino acids long. V lost 3 bases to trimming and J lost 5 bases, with 13 bases between them. Germline V gene sequence: CDR1 KGHSH, CDR2 LQKENI. For the CDR3, the DNA is TGTGCCAGCTCACCCCCCCAGATAGGGAATGAAAAACTGTTTTTT. Translation gives CASSPPQIGNEKLFF.

This clone occurred once. This sequence joins TRBV6-6 and TRBJ2-1; D possibly corresponds to TRBD1 (6 bases). V was pared by 6 bases and J by 6 bases, with 12 bases between. The germline V gene has CDR1 MNHNY and CDR2 SVGAGI (reference sequence). The CDR3 is 13 residues long. The DNA for the CDR3 is TGTGCCAGCAGCTTAACAGGGTTCAATGAGCAGTTCTTC. This translates into CASSLTGFNEQFF.

V gene TRBV6-2 or TRBV6-3 combines with J gene TRBJ2-5; TRBD1 might be the D (6 bases). Germline values: CDR1 MNHEY, CDR2 SVGEGT. The germline V and J ends were trimmed by 2 bases and 2 bases, with 12 bases remaining between them. This CDR3 has 15 residues. The CDR3 DNA follows: TGTGCCAGCAGTTACGGACAGAGAGTTCAAGAGACCCAGTACTTC. Its protein product is CASSYGQRVQETQYF.

The genes are TRBV3-1 (or the pseudogene TRBV3-2) and TRBJ1-1; D gene uncertain. Trimming took 1 base from V and 3 from J, leaving 15 bases between them. The CDR3 consists of 16 residues. The germline V gene has CDR1 LGHDT and CDR2 YNNKEL (reference sequence). CDR3 sequence: CASSQVSTAVYTEAFF. The CDR3 DNA sequence: TGTGCCAGCAGCCAAGTCTCGACGGCGGTGTACACTGAAGCTTTCTTT.

V gene TRBV19 combines with J gene TRBJ1-3, with D possibly TRBD1 on 5 matching bases. This CDR3 region has 13 residues. CDR1 is LNHDA and CDR2 is SQIVND in the germline V gene (reference sequence). V lost 8 bases, J lost 1 base, and 9 bases lay in between. The CDR3 is CASSRDSGNTIYF. CDR3 nucleotides: TGTGCCAGTTCCAGGGATTCTGGAAACACCATATATTTT.

The chain carries TRBV24-1 and TRBJ1-5; the D gene is possibly TRBD1 (6 bases). Trimming removed 4 bases from V and 9 bases from J, with 12 bases in between. The CDR3 runs to 13 residues. CDR1 is KGHDR, CDR2 SFDVKD, per germline. Here the CDR3 reads CATSESGGRPQHF. The CDR3 nucleotides are TGTGCCACCAGTGAAAGTGGGGGCCGGCCCCAGCATTTT.

The chain is built from TRBV25-1 and TRBJ2-7; D is tentatively TRBD1 or TRBD2 (5 bases each). The V gene lost 1 base and the J gene lost 6 bases, with 16 bases spanning the gap. Germline lookup yields CDR1 MGHDK and CDR2 SYGVNS. The CDR3 covers 15 residues. CDR3 residues: CASSEFVGDGSEQYF. The CDR3 DNA follows: TGTGCCAGCAGTGAATTTGTTGGGGACGGTAGCGAGCAGTACTTC.

This sequence joins TRBV5-1 and TRBJ1-3, with no clear D. This CDR3 contains 13 residues. Germline assignment: CDR1 SGHRS and CDR2 YFSETQ. Trimming removed 1 base at V and 4 bases at J, with 6 bases between. CDR3 loop: CASSLTDGNTIYF. The CDR3 DNA is TGCGCCAGCAGCTTGACAGACGGAAACACCATATATTTT.

The chain uses TRBV2 and TRBJ2-2; 9 bases are shared with TRBD1. Unmatched junction bases numbered 9, after V lost 10 bases and J lost 3 bases. The germline V gene encodes CDR1 SNHLY and CDR2 FYNNEI. This CDR3 comprises 15 residues. In nucleotides, the CDR3 is TGTGCCACATCCGCCGACAGGGGGTACACCGGGGAGCTGTTTTTT. Translated, it gives CATSADRGYTGELFF.

V gene TRBV5-1 combines with J gene TRBJ1-4; D gene ambiguous. This CDR3 is built from 15 residues. Between the trimmed V and J ends, which lost 1 base and 10 bases, there was a span of 17 bases. Per germline, CDR1 SGHRS and CDR2 YFSETQ. As DNA, the CDR3 is TGCGCCAGCAGCTTGTCAGACTCCTCAGGTAGAAAACTGTTTTTT. Its protein product is CASSLSDSSGRKLFF.

V gene TRBV21-1 combines with J gene TRBJ2-1; TRBD1 is the table's D call, not checked against the DNA. TRBV21-1 is noted as a pseudogene. This CDR3 is 17 amino acids long. CDR3 sequence: CASSKEPGRGIYNEQFF. The CDR3 nucleotides are TGTGCCAGCAGCAAAGAGCCCGGCAGGGGGATCTACAATGAGCAGTTCTTC.

The chain links TRBV9 to TRBJ1-5; TRBD1 is a possible D gene (5 bases). The CDR3 is made up of 15 amino acids. Germline CDR1 SGDLS, CDR2 YYNGEE. Trimming took 4 bases from V and 3 from J, leaving 14 bases between them. The CDR3 DNA reads TGTGCCAGCAGCACGACAGCGTGGGACAATCAGCCCCAGCATTTT. This sequence encodes CASSTTAWDNQPQHF.

This clone showed up just once. This chain connects TRBV11-2 to TRBJ2-3, with D unclear. The CDR3 spans 15 residues. The V and J ends lost 0 bases and 2 bases respectively, with 9 bases between them. Germline assignment: CDR1 SGHAT and CDR2 FQNNGV. Here the CDR3 DNA reads TGTGCCAGCAGCTTAGATCGAACCTACACAGATACGCAGTATTTT. Translation gives CASSLDRTYTDTQYF.